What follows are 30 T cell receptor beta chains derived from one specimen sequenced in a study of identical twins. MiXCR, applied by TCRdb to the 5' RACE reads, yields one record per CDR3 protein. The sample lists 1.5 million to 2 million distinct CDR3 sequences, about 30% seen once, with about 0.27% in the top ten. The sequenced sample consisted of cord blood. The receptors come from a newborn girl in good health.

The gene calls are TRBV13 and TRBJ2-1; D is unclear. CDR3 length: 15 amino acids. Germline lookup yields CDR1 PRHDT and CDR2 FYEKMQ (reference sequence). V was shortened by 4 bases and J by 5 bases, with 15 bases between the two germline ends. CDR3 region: CASSSEKAGDNEQFF. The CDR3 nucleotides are TGTGCCAGCAGCTCGGAGAAAGCAGGAGACAATGAGCAGTTCTTC.

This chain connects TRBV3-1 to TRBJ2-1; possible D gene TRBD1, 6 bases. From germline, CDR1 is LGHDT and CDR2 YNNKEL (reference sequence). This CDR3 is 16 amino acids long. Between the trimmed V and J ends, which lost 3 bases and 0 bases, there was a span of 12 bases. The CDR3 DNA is TGTGCCAGCAGCCATGGGGGCGGCCGCTCCTACAATGAGCAGTTCTTC. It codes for CASSHGGGRSYNEQFF.

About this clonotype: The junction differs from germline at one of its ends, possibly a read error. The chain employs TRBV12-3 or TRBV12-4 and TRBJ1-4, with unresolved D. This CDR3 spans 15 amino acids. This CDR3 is CASSSDRYTNEELFF. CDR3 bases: TGTGCCAGCAGTAGCGACCGATACACTAATGAAGAACTGTTTTTT.

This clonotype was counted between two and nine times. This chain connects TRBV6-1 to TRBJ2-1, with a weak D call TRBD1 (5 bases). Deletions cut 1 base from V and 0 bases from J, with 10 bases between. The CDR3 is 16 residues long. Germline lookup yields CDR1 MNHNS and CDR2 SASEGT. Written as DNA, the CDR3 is TGTGCCAGCAGTGAAGACAGGACCATCTCCTACAATGAGCAGTTCTTC. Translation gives CASSEDRTISYNEQFF.

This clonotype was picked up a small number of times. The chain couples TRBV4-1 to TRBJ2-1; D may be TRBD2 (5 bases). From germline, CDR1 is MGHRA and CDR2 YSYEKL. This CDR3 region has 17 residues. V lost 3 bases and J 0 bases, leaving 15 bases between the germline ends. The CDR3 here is CASSQVSGLGSYNEQFF. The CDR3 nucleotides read TGCGCCAGCAGCCAGGTCTCCGGACTCGGCTCCTACAATGAGCAGTTCTTC.

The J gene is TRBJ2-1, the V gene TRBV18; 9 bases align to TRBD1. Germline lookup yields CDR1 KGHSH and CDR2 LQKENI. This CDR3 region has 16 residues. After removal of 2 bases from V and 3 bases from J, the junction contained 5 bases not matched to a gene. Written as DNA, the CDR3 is TGTGCCAGCTCACCAACCCCGGGACAGGGCTACAATGAGCAGTTCTTC. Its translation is CASSPTPGQGYNEQFF.

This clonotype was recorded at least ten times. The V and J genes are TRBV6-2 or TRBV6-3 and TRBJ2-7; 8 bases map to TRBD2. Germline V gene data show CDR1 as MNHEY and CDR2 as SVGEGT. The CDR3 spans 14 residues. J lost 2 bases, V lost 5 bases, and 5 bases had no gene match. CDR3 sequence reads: CASSLLAATYEQYF. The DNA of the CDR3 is TGTGCCAGCAGTCTACTAGCGGCCACCTACGAGCAGTACTTC.

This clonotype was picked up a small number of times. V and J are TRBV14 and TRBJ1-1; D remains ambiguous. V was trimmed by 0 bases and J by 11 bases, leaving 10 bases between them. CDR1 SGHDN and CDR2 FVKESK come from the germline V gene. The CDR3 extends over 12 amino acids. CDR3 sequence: CASSQEGGLAFF. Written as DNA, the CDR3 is TGTGCCAGCAGCCAAGAGGGAGGGCTGGCTTTCTTT. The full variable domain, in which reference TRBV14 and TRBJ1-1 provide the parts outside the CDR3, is EAGVTQFPSHSVIEKGQTVTLRCDPISGHDNLYWYRRVMGKEIKFLLHFVKESKQDESGMPNNRFLAERTGGTYSTLKVQPAELEDSGVYFCASSQEGGLAFFGQGTRLTVV.

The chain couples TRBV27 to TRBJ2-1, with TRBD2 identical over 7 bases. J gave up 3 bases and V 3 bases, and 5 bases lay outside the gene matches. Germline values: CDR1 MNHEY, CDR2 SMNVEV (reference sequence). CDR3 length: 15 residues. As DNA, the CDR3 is TGTGCCAGCAGTTTCGGGACTACCCACTACAATGAGCAGTTCTTC. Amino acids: CASSFGTTHYNEQFF.

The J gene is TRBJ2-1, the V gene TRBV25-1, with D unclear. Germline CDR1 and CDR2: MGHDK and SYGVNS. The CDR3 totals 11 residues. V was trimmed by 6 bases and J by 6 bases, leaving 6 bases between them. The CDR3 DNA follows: TGTGCCAGCAGGGGGATCAATGAGCAGTTCTTC. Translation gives CASRGINEQFF.

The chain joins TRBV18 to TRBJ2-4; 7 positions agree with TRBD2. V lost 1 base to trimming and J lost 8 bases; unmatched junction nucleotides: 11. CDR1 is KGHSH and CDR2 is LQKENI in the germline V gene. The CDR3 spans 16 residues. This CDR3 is CASSPQLTARGDIQYF. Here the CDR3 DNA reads TGTGCCAGCTCACCACAACTGACAGCCCGGGGGGACATTCAGTACTTC.

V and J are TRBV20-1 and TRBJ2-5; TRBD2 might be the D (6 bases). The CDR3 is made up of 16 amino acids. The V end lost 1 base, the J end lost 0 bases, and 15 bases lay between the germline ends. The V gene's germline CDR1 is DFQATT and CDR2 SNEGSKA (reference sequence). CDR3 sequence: CSARVLAGGYQETQYF. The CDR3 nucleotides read TGCAGTGCTAGAGTTCTAGCTGGGGGGTACCAAGAGACCCAGTACTTC.

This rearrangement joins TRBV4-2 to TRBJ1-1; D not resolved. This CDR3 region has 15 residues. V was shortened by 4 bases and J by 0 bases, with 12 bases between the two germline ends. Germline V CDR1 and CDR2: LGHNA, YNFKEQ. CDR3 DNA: TGTGCCAGCAGCCCCTCCCAAAAAATGAACACTGAAGCTTTCTTT. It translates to CASSPSQKMNTEAFF.

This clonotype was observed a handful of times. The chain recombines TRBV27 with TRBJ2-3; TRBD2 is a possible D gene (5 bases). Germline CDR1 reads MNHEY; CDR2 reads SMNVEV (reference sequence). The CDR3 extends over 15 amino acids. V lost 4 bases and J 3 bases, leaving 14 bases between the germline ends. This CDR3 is CASSSRPTGTDTQYF. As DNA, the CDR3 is TGTGCCAGCAGTTCCCGCCCGACGGGGACAGATACGCAGTATTTT.

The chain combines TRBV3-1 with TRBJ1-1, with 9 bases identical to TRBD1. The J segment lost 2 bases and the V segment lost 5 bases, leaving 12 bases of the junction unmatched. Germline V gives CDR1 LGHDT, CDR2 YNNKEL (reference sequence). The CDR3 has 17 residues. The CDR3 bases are TGTGCCAGCAGCTCCACCGGGACAGGGCGAAGAAACACTGAAGCTTTCTTT. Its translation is CASSSTGTGRRNTEAFF. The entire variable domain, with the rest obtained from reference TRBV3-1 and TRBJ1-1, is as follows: DTAVSQTPKYLVTQMGNDKSIKCEQNLGHDTMYWYKQDSKKFLKIMFSYNNKELIINETVPNRFSPKSPDKAHLNLHINSLELGDSAVYFCASSSTGTGRRNTEAFFGQGTRLTVV.

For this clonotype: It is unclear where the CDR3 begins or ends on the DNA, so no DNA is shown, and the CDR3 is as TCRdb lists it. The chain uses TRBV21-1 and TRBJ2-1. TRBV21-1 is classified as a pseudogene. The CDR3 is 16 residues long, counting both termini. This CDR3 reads CASSNFGQGSYNKQFF.

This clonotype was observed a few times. The CDR3 loop reads CSARAETSGGNEQFF. The CDR3 bases are TGCAGTGCTAGAGCTGAGACTAGCGGGGGAAATGAGCAGTTCTTC. This chain uses TRBV20-1 with TRBJ2-1; TRBD2 matches 12 bases. J was trimmed by 7 bases and V by 1 base; bases with no gene match: 5. CDR1 is DFQATT and CDR2 is SNEGSKA in the germline V gene (reference sequence). The CDR3 is 15 amino acids.

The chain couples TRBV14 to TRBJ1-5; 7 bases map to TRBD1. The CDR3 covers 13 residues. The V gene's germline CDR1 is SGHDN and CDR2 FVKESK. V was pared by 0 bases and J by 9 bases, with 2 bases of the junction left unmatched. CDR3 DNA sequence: TGTGCCAGCAGCCAAGACAGGGGGATGCCCCAGCATTTT. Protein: CASSQDRGMPQHF.

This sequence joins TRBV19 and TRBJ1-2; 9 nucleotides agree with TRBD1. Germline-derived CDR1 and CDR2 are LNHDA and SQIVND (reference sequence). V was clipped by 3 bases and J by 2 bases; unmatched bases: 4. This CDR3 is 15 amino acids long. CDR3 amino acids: CASSIGGTGNYGYTF. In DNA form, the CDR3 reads TGTGCCAGTAGTATCGGCGGGACAGGGAACTATGGCTACACCTTC.

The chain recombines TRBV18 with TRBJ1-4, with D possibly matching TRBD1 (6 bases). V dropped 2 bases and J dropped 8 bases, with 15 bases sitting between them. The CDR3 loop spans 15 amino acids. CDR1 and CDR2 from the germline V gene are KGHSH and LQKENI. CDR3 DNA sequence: TGTGCCAGCTCACCAACAACAGGGATGGGAGAAAAACTGTTTTTT. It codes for CASSPTTGMGEKLFF.

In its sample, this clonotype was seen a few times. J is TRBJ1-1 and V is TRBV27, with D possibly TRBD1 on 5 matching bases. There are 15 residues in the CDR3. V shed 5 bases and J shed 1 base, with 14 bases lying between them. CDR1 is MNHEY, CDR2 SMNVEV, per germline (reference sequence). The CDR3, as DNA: TGTGCCAGCAGTCCCCCGGGACCGACGAACACTGAAGCTTTCTTT. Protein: CASSPPGPTNTEAFF.

In nucleotides, the CDR3 is TGTGCCAGCAGGGTGACGGGGAGCTCCTACGAGCAGTACTTC. As protein: CASRVTGSSYEQYF. V usage is TRBV27 and J usage is TRBJ2-7, with a weak D call TRBD2 (5 bases). Trimming shortened V by 6 bases and J by 0 bases, and 12 bases separated the two germline ends. CDR3 length equals 14 residues. Germline V gives CDR1 MNHEY, CDR2 SMNVEV (reference sequence).

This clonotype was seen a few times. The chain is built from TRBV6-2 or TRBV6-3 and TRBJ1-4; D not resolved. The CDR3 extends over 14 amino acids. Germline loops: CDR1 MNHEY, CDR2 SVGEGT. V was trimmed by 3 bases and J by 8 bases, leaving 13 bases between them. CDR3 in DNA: TGTGCCAGCAGTTATCCCGGGAAGGTCGAAAAACTGTTTTTT. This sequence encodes CASSYPGKVEKLFF.

The CDR3: CASSQGTSGRAGQFF. DNA of the CDR3: TGTGCCAGCAGCCAAGGGACTAGCGGGAGGGCCGGGCAGTTCTTC. The J gene is TRBJ2-1, the V gene TRBV3-1; 15 nucleotides agree with TRBD2. This CDR3 spans 15 amino acids. CDR1 and CDR2 from the germline V gene are LGHDT and YNNKEL (reference sequence). J lost 12 bases, V lost 1 base, and 4 bases had no gene match.

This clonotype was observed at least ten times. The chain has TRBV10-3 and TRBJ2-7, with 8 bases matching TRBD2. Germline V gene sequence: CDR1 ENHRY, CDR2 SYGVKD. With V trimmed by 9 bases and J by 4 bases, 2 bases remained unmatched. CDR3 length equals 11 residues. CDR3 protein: CAIAGVYEQYF. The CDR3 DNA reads TGTGCCATAGCGGGAGTTTACGAGCAGTACTTC.

The CDR3 DNA follows: TGTGCCAGCAGCTCCCCGAGGCAGGGCGATACGCAGTATTTT. It encodes CASSSPRQGDTQYF. The genes are TRBV7-2 and TRBJ2-3; the D gene is possibly TRBD1 (5 bases). V was clipped by 4 bases and J by 6 bases, with 14 bases between them. CDR3 length equals 14 residues. The V gene's germline CDR1 is SGHTA and CDR2 FQGNSA. Combining the CDR3 with reference TRBV7-2 and TRBJ2-3 gives the whole variable domain GAGVSQSPSNKVTEKGKDVELRCDPISGHTALYWYRQSLGQGLEFLIYFQGNSAPDKSGLPSDRFSAERTGGSVSTLTIQRTQQEDSAVYLCASSSPRQGDTQYFGPGTRLTVL.

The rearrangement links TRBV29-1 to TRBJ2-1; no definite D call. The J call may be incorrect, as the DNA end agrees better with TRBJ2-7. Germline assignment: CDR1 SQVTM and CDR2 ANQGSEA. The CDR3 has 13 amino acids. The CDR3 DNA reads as TGCAGCGTTGTGGGCGGCTCCTACAATGAGCAGTACTTC. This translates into CSVVGGSYNEQYF.

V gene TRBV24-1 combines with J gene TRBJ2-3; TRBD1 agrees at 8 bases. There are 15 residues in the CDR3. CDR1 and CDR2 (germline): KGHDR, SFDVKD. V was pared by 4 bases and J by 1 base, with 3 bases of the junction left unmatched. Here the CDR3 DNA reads TGTGCCACCAGTGAAACGACAGGGGGCACAGATACGCAGTATTTT. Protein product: CATSETTGGTDTQYF.

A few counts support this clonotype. DNA of the CDR3: TGTGCCAGCAGCGCCCGGGGCCAGGGAGATGGCTACACCTTC. Amino acids: CASSARGQGDGYTF. V usage is TRBV6-1 and J usage is TRBJ1-2; TRBD1 is a possible D gene (5 bases). CDR1 is MNHNS, CDR2 SASEGT, per germline. V was pared by 6 bases and J by 6 bases, with 17 bases between. There are 14 residues in the CDR3.

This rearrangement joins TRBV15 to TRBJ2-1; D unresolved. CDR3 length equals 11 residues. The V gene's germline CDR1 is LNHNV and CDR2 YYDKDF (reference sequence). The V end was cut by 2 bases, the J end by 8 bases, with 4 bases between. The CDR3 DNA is TGTGCCACCAGCAGAAGGTATGAGCAGTTCTTC. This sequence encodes CATSRRYEQFF.